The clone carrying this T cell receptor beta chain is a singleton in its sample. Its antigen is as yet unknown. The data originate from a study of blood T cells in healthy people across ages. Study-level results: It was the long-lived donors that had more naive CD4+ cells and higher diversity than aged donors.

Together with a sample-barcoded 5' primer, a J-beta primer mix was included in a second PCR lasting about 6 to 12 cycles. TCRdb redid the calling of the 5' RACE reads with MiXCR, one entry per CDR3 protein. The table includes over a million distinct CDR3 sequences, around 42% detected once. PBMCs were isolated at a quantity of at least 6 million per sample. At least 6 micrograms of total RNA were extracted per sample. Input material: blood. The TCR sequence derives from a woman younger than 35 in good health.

CDR3 nucleotide sequence: TGCGCCAGCAGCTCCGCTCCGAGGGGCGAAGCTTTCTTT. This encodes CASSSAPRGEAFF. This chain links TRBV4-1 with TRBJ1-1, with D possibly TRBD1 on 5 matching bases. Trimming removed 5 bases from V and 8 bases from J, with 15 bases in between. This CDR3 region has 13 residues. Germline V CDR1 and CDR2: MGHRA, YSYEKL.